Each of the 25 T cell receptor beta chains below was sequenced from the same sample in a study of blood T cell repertoires in COVID-19. Sequencing was performed with immunoSEQ multiplex PCR; in TCRdb, only in-frame clones are kept and a portion is missing. The sample consists of some 42,000 clones, roughly 86% of them appearing once. The sample taken for sequencing was peripheral blood. The origin of the receptors is a human donor in a cohort sampled during active COVID-19.

This rearrangement joins TRBV11-2 to TRBJ1-6; 10 bases fit TRBD1. CDR3 length equals 15 residues. Germline lookup yields CDR1 SGHAT and CDR2 FQNNGV. V dropped 1 base and J dropped 7; count of bases not matched to a gene: 1. CDR3 nucleotide sequence: TGTGCCAGCAGCTTAGGGGGACAGGGGAATTCACCCCTCCACTTT. This encodes CASSLGGQGNSPLHF.

A few counts support this clone. This rearrangement joins TRBV5-8 to TRBJ1-4; D perhaps matches TRBD1 (6 bases). Germline values: CDR1 SGHTS, CDR2 YDEGEE. Trimming took off 5 bases at V and 0 bases at J, with 14 bases between the two ends. The CDR3 is made up of 16 amino acids. The CDR3 loop reads CASSTGTLATNEKLFF. In DNA, the CDR3 is TGTGCCAGCAGTACCGGGACACTTGCAACTAATGAAAAACTGTTTTTT.

The chain recombines TRBV5-5 with TRBJ2-1; D is ambiguous. The CDR3 covers 15 residues. V gave up 9 bases and J gave up 9 bases, with 25 bases separating them. The germline gives CDR1 SGHKS, CDR2 YYEKEE (reference sequence). CDR3 region: CATVVGLGAMGEQFF. The CDR3, as DNA: TGTGCCACGGTTGTTGGGCTCGGCGCAATGGGTGAGCAGTTCTTC.

The rearrangement links TRBV7-8 to TRBJ1-2; the match to TRBD1 covers 7 bases. Germline loops: CDR1 SGHVS, CDR2 FQNEAQ. Germline trimming cut 3 bases from V and 4 bases from J; bases unmatched to any gene: 2. The CDR3 has 13 residues. The CDR3 sequence is CASSLGQIYGYTF. CDR3 nucleotide sequence: TGTGCCAGCAGCTTGGGACAGATCTATGGCTACACCTTC.

V gene TRBV4-2 combines with J gene TRBJ1-2; 12 bases are shared with TRBD1. Germline CDR1 reads LGHNA; CDR2 reads YNFKEQ. The CDR3 totals 16 residues. The ends lost 1 base at V and 5 bases at J; junction bases unmatched: 5. The CDR3 DNA follows: TGTGCCAGCAGCCAAGTGGGACAGGGGGCCCGGTATGGCTACACCTTC. Encoded protein: CASSQVGQGARYGYTF.

The rearrangement links TRBV20-1 to TRBJ1-5; D uncertain. Trimming took 3 bases from V and 2 from J, leaving 20 bases between them. Per germline, CDR1 DFQATT and CDR2 SNEGSKA (reference sequence). This CDR3 has 17 amino acids. CDR3 loop: CSASISRRSGGNQPQHF. CDR3 DNA sequence: TGCAGTGCTAGTATTTCCCGAAGGTCGGGAGGCAATCAGCCCCAGCATTTT.

The J gene is TRBJ2-2, the V gene TRBV5-1, with D possibly being TRBD2 (6 bases). Germline CDR1 SGHRS, CDR2 YFSETQ. The CDR3 has 15 residues. Deletions cut 4 bases from V and 1 base from J, with 11 bases between. This chain's CDR3 is CASSKTSLNTGELFF. Written as DNA, the CDR3 is TGCGCCAGCAGCAAGACTAGTCTGAACACCGGGGAGCTGTTTTTT. Filled out from reference TRBV5-1 and TRBJ2-2, the complete variable domain reads KAGVTQTPRYLIKTRGQQVTLSCSPISGHRSVSWYQQTPGQGLQFLFEYFSETQRNKGNFPGRFSGRQFSNSRSEMNVSTLELGDSALYLCASSKTSLNTGELFFGEGSRLTVL.

This clone showed up just once. This chain joins TRBV13 and TRBJ1-6; no clear D gene. Trimming cost V 3 bases and J 7 bases, with 4 bases left between them. The length of the CDR3 is 12 residues. The germline V gene has CDR1 PRHDT and CDR2 FYEKMQ (reference sequence). CDR3 coding DNA: TGTGCCAGCAGCTTCCCAAATTCACCCCTCCACTTT. It encodes CASSFPNSPLHF.

CDR3 DNA: TGTGCCAGCTCACCTGACAGGGTGTCTATGGGCTACACCTTC. Its protein product is CASSPDRVSMGYTF. V and J are TRBV18 and TRBJ1-2; 7 bases align to TRBD1. CDR3 length equals 14 residues. The ends lost 3 bases at V and 8 bases at J; junction bases unmatched: 9. Per the germline V gene, CDR1 is KGHSH and CDR2 is LQKENI. Full variable domain (rest looked up from reference TRBV18 and TRBJ1-2): NAGVMQNPRHLVRRRGQEARLRCSPMKGHSHVYWYRQLPEEGLKFMVYLQKENIIDESGMPKERFSAEFPKEGPSILRIQQVVRGDSAAYFCASSPDRVSMGYTFGSGTRLTVV.

The chain links TRBV5-6 to TRBJ2-1, with 7 bases matching TRBD2. The CDR3 consists of 13 residues. Losses at the gene ends were 5 bases for V and 6 bases for J; bases not matched to a gene: 5. CDR1 and CDR2 (germline): SGHDT, YYEEEE. This CDR3 reads CASRAGPFNEQFF. The CDR3, as DNA: TGTGCCAGCAGAGCGGGACCCTTCAATGAGCAGTTCTTC.

This clone was seen more than once but under ten times. The rearrangement uses TRBV2 and TRBJ2-1; no clear D. Trimming stripped 6 bases from V and 1 base from J, with 7 bases between. The length of the CDR3 is 13 residues. Per the germline V gene, CDR1 is SNHLY and CDR2 is FYNNEI. Here the CDR3 reads CASSTDSYNEQFF. The CDR3 DNA reads TGTGCCAGCAGCACAGATTCCTACAATGAGCAGTTCTTC. The whole variable domain, remainder taken from reference TRBV2 and TRBJ2-1, is EPEVTQTPSHQVTQMGQEVILRCVPISNHLYFYWYRQILGQKVEFLVSFYNNEISEKSEIFDDQFSVERPDGSNFTLKIRSTKLEDSAMYFCASSTDSYNEQFFGPGTRLTVL.

The chain combines TRBV30 with TRBJ1-5; 9 positions agree with TRBD1. The length of the CDR3 is 17 residues. V was clipped by 2 bases and J by 6 bases; unmatched bases: 14. Germline V CDR1 and CDR2: GTSNPN, SVGIG (reference sequence). CDR3 nucleotides: TGTGCCTGGAGTAAACGTTCGTTCGGGACAGGGTTTCAGCCCCAGCATTTT. Encoded protein: CAWSKRSFGTGFQPQHF.

The genes are TRBV19 and TRBJ2-1, with 10 bases fitting TRBD2. V lost 2 bases to trimming and J lost 6 bases; unmatched junction nucleotides: 7. This CDR3 contains 16 residues. The germline V gene encodes CDR1 LNHDA and CDR2 SQIVND (reference sequence). The CDR3 region is CASSILSGGRANEQFF. The CDR3 DNA is TGTGCCAGTAGTATACTTAGCGGGGGGAGGGCCAATGAGCAGTTCTTC.

This CDR3 is CASRSVRFNNSPLHF. The CDR3, as DNA: TGTGCCAGCAGATCTGTCCGGTTCAATAATTCACCCCTCCACTTT. This chain uses TRBV6-5 with TRBJ1-6; D remains unclear. V was clipped by 6 bases and J by 5 bases, with 14 bases between them. The V gene's germline CDR1 is MNHEY and CDR2 SVGAGI. This CDR3 region has 15 residues.

V is TRBV2 and J is TRBJ2-3, with a tentative D call TRBD2 (6 bases). The CDR3 is made up of 14 amino acids. V lost 11 bases and J 6 bases, leaving 21 bases between the germline ends. The germline CDR1 and CDR2 sequences are SNHLY and FYNNEI. CDR3 region: CASWDFSPRDTQYF. In nucleotides, the CDR3 is TGTGCCTCTTGGGACTTTTCCCCTCGGGATACGCAGTATTTT.

The chain uses TRBV5-5 and TRBJ1-1, with D tentatively TRBD1 (6 bases). The germline V gene encodes CDR1 SGHKS and CDR2 YYEKEE (reference sequence). Trimming removed 4 bases from V and 1 base from J, with 14 bases in between. CDR3 length: 15 residues. The CDR3: CASSRRGGANTEAFF. CDR3 DNA sequence: TGTGCCAGCAGCCGCCGAGGGGGGGCGAACACTGAAGCTTTCTTT.

CDR3 in DNA: TGTGCCAGCACGGACAGCCTCTATGGTGGCTACACCTTC. Protein product: CASTDSLYGGYTF. The chain couples TRBV5-4 to TRBJ1-2; a weak D match, TRBD1 (6 bases). With 6 bases removed from V and 7 bases from J, the gap between germline ends came to 16 bases. This CDR3 has 13 residues. Germline assignment: CDR1 SGHNT and CDR2 YYREEE (reference sequence).

The genes are TRBV19 and TRBJ2-3; 7 bases are a match to TRBD1. The ends lost 4 bases at V and 5 bases at J; junction bases unmatched: 12. Looked up from germline, CDR1 is LNHDA and CDR2 is SQIVND (reference sequence). The CDR3 consists of 16 residues. The chain's CDR3 is CASSKWTGSFQDTQYF. In nucleotides, the CDR3 is TGTGCCAGTAGTAAATGGACAGGTAGTTTCCAAGATACGCAGTATTTT.

V and J are TRBV27 and TRBJ2-2; 8 bases are a match to TRBD2. The V gene's germline CDR1 is MNHEY and CDR2 SMNVEV (reference sequence). The V gene end was trimmed by 10 bases and the J gene end by 2 bases; junction bases not matched to a gene: 9. The CDR3 sequence is 15 residues long. The DNA of the CDR3 is TGTGCCACCACGATAGCGGGAACTAACACCGGGGAGCTGTTTTTT. It yields the protein CATTIAGTNTGELFF.

The chain links TRBV28 to TRBJ2-1, with a tentative D call TRBD2 (5 bases). Trimming stripped 7 bases from V and 3 bases from J, with 16 bases between. The germline V gene encodes CDR1 MDHEN and CDR2 SYDVKM. The CDR3 is 15 amino acids. DNA of the CDR3: TGTGCCAGCAAGGGAGCACCGATCCTCTACAATGAGCAGTTCTTC. Its protein product is CASKGAPILYNEQFF.

The chain recombines TRBV3-1 (or the pseudogene TRBV3-2) with TRBJ1-3; a weak D match, TRBD1 (5 bases). In germline, CDR1 is LGHDT, CDR2 YNNKEL (reference sequence). This CDR3 comprises 15 residues. With 4 bases removed from V and 3 bases from J, the gap between germline ends came to 13 bases. The CDR3 sequence is CASSPDGGSGNTIYF. In DNA form, the CDR3 reads TGTGCCAGCAGCCCCGACGGGGGTAGTGGAAACACCATATATTTT.

The J gene is TRBJ2-5, the V gene TRBV5-8; D not certain. This CDR3 contains 16 residues. Germline assignment: CDR1 SGHTS and CDR2 YDEGEE. V was cut by 2 bases and J by 0 bases, with 14 bases left in between. CDR3 bases: TGTGCCAGCAGCTTCGAATTCGCGAAGTACCAAGAGACCCAGTACTTC. Amino acids: CASSFEFAKYQETQYF.

This clone was found a few times. The chain combines TRBV6-4 with TRBJ1-2; maybe TRBD1 (5 bases). This CDR3 is built from 10 residues. Germline V CDR1 and CDR2: MRHNA, SNTAGT. Trimming pared 6 bases from V and 6 bases from J, leaving 5 bases between. The CDR3 sequence is CASSRDGYTF. The CDR3 DNA reads as TGTGCCAGCAGCAGGGATGGCTACACCTTC.

The chain employs TRBV6-5 and TRBJ2-1; TRBD1 aligns across 9 bases. This CDR3 has 13 amino acids. Trimming removed 8 bases from V and 13 bases from J; junction bases left unmatched: 12. Germline CDR1 reads MNHEY; CDR2 reads SVGAGI. The CDR3 sequence is CASGRDREAEQFF. Here the CDR3 DNA reads TGTGCCAGCGGCCGGGACAGGGAGGCGGAACAGTTCTTC.

In DNA form, the CDR3 reads TGCGCCAGCAGTCAGGATGGAGAGGGCACTGGAAACACCATATATTTT. Its translation: CASSQDGEGTGNTIYF. The chain uses TRBV5-1 and TRBJ1-3; D is unresolved. The V gene's germline CDR1 is SGHRS and CDR2 YFSETQ. This CDR3 has 16 residues. The V gene lost 5 bases and the J gene lost 2 bases, with 17 bases spanning the gap.